These 9 T cell receptor beta chains were all obtained from the same sample, sequenced in a study of T cell responses to AZD1222 COVID-19 vaccine. This table comes from immunoSEQ multiplex PCR, and its TCRdb copy is limited to in-frame clones, with some not included. The top ten hold 2.5% to 4% of the sample, which has 110,000 to 150,000 clones, about 92% seen once. The material was peripheral blood, obtained 28 days after the second AZD1222 dose. The receptors shown here come from an adult who received the AZD1222 COVID-19 vaccine.

The chain couples TRBV30 to TRBJ2-1; no reliable D call. Germline V gene data show CDR1 as GTSNPN and CDR2 as SVGIG (reference sequence). Trimming removed 0 bases at V and 3 bases at J, with 0 bases between. CDR3 length: 11 residues. CDR3 coding DNA: TGTGCCTGGAGTGTCTACAATGAGCAGTTCTTC. Its translation is CAWSVYNEQFF.

The genes are TRBV19 and TRBJ1-2, with D uncertain. This CDR3 is built from 12 residues. The germline V gene encodes CDR1 LNHDA and CDR2 SQIVND (reference sequence). V was cut by 5 bases and J by 6 bases, with 10 bases left in between. The DNA for the CDR3 is TGTGCCAGTAGTCCTCGGTCTAATGGCTACACCTTC. Translated, it gives CASSPRSNGYTF.

The chain uses TRBV13 and TRBJ2-7; D perhaps matches TRBD1 (5 bases). CDR1 and CDR2 from the germline V gene are PRHDT and FYEKMQ (reference sequence). The V end was cut by 5 bases, the J end by 11 bases, with 22 bases between. This CDR3 comprises 14 residues. The CDR3 sequence is CASSQGVASQKEYF. The CDR3 DNA reads as TGTGCCAGCAGCCAGGGCGTCGCTTCCCAAAAGGAGTACTTC.

The chain combines TRBV5-4 with TRBJ1-1; 7 nucleotides align to TRBD1. The CDR3 contains 15 residues. The V segment lost 1 base and the J segment 0 bases; nucleotides outside the gene matches: 3. Germline-derived CDR1 and CDR2 are SGHNT and YYREEE (reference sequence). The CDR3 loop is CASSLMTGMNTEAFF. The CDR3 DNA follows: TGTGCCAGCAGCTTGATGACAGGGATGAACACTGAAGCTTTCTTT.

V is TRBV5-1 and J is TRBJ2-3; D may be TRBD1 or TRBD2 (5 bases each). Germline values: CDR1 SGHRS, CDR2 YFSETQ. V lost 4 bases to trimming and J lost 4 bases, with 13 bases between them. CDR3 size: 14 residues. CDR3 coding DNA: TGCGCCAGCAGCGAGGGGCTAGCAGCAGATACGCAGTATTTT. Protein sequence: CASSEGLAADTQYF.

The chain combines TRBV7-2 with TRBJ1-5, with 9 bases matching TRBD1. The germline V gene encodes CDR1 SGHTA and CDR2 FQGNSA. The CDR3 contains 12 residues. J was trimmed by 15 bases and V by 5 bases; bases with no gene match: 8. The CDR3: CASSMRDRARHF. The CDR3 region has the DNA TGTGCCAGCAGCATGAGGGACAGGGCGAGGCATTTT.

The chain recombines TRBV6-5 with TRBJ1-1; D unclear. Germline assignment: CDR1 MNHEY and CDR2 SVGAGI. This CDR3 is 14 amino acids long. V gave up 1 base and J gave up 1 base, with 7 bases separating them. CDR3 residues: CASSYFWKNTEAFF. CDR3 nucleotides: TGTGCCAGCAGTTACTTTTGGAAGAACACTGAAGCTTTCTTT.

The gene calls are TRBV4-2 and TRBJ2-7; D ambiguous. The CDR3 length is 15 residues. Trimming removed 1 base from V and 1 base from J, with 11 bases in between. Germline assignment: CDR1 LGHNA and CDR2 YNFKEQ. The CDR3 coding sequence is TGTGCCAGCAGCCAAGTTCTGGGCCGATCCTACGAGCAGTACTTC. As protein: CASSQVLGRSYEQYF.

J is TRBJ2-1 and V is TRBV28; D not resolved. Looked up from germline, CDR1 is MDHEN and CDR2 is SYDVKM. V lost 6 bases and J lost 2, with 11 bases in between. The CDR3 spans 14 residues. CDR3 sequence: CASRLRGAYNEQFF. CDR3 nucleotide sequence: TGTGCCAGCAGACTCCGAGGCGCCTACAATGAGCAGTTCTTC. The full variable domain, completed using reference TRBV28 and TRBJ2-1, is DVKVTQSSRYLVKRTGEKVFLECVQDMDHENMFWYRQDPGLGLRLIYFSYDVKMKEKGDIPEGYSVSREKKERFSLILESASTNQTSMYLCASRLRGAYNEQFFGPGTRLTVL.